This T cell receptor (beta chain) is drawn from a study of T cells in Graves' hyperthyroidism and ophthalmopathy. The investigators amplified TCR beta CDR3 regions from RNA transcripts. The TCR CDR3 first-round RT-PCR relied on the HTBI primer set. TCRdb independently ran MiXCR on the multiplex PCR reads; one entry per CDR3 protein. The sample has around 430,000 distinct CDR3 sequences, about 15% seen once. In this sample, this clonotype turned up a few times. V trimming: 4 bases; J trimming: 2 bases; junction bases outside the gene matches: 6. The CDR3 runs to 16 residues. The germline V gene has CDR1 KGHDR and CDR2 SFDVKD.

The V gene is TRBV24-1, the J gene TRBJ2-1; 8 nucleotides align to TRBD1. The sequence was collected from a woman in her 30s with Graves' hyperthyroidism. The sequencing input was blood. Here the CDR3 DNA reads TGTGCCACCAGTGACCCCGGGACAGGCACCTACAATGAGCAGTTCTTC. This encodes CATSDPGTGTYNEQFF.